These 10 T cell receptor beta chains originate from one sample sequenced in a study of long-term antiretroviral therapy in people with HIV. Runs used v3.0 of the immunoSEQ assay and were done at survey level. The data were produced by immunoSEQ multiplex PCR, yet TCRdb's version contains in-frame clones alone and is incomplete. This table holds some 22,000 clones, about 82% found once. The starting material was unsorted PBMCs, obtained 1.6 years after starting antiretroviral therapy. Receptors originate from a man aged 40-55 years with HIV.

This chain uses TRBV29-1 with TRBJ2-5, with D possibly called TRBD1 or TRBD2 (5 bases each). The CDR3 contains 13 residues. The germline CDR1 and CDR2 sequences are SQVTM and ANQGSEA. Trimming removed 3 bases at V and 4 bases at J, with 12 bases between. The CDR3 loop reads CSVEGDGVETQYF. CDR3 DNA sequence: TGCAGCGTTGAGGGGGATGGGGTAGAGACCCAGTACTTC.

The chain is built from TRBV5-6 and TRBJ2-7; 7 nucleotides align to TRBD1. Germline V CDR1 and CDR2: SGHDT, YYEEEE. J was trimmed by 2 bases and V by 4 bases; bases with no gene match: 9. This CDR3 contains 15 residues. CDR3 region: CASSMDRIETYEQYF. CDR3 bases: TGTGCCAGCAGCATGGACAGGATAGAAACCTACGAGCAGTACTTC. Filled out from reference TRBV5-6 and TRBJ2-7, the complete variable domain reads DAGVTQSPTHLIKTRGQQVTLRCSPKSGHDTVSWYQQALGQGPQFIFQYYEEEERQRGNFPDRFSGHQFPNYSSELNVNALLLGDSALYLCASSMDRIETYEQYFGPGTRLTVT.

This chain uses TRBV6-5 with TRBJ2-2; D might be TRBD2 (5 bases). Germline V gene sequence: CDR1 MNHEY, CDR2 SVGAGI. The CDR3 is 15 amino acids. Deletions cut 0 bases from V and 1 base from J, with 6 bases between. Written as DNA, the CDR3 is TGTGCCAGCAGTTACTCCGCGGGGAACACCGGGGAGCTGTTTTTT. This sequence encodes CASSYSAGNTGELFF.

V usage is TRBV25-1 and J usage is TRBJ1-4; D unresolved. Looked up from germline, CDR1 is MGHDK and CDR2 is SYGVNS. V shed 2 bases and J shed 4 bases, with 5 bases lying between them. The CDR3 is made up of 13 amino acids. The CDR3 spells CASSEANNEKLFF. The CDR3 DNA reads as TGTGCCAGCAGTGAAGCTAATAATGAAAAACTGTTTTTT.

V usage is TRBV10-3 and J usage is TRBJ2-7; 12 bases map to TRBD1. CDR1 ENHRY and CDR2 SYGVKD come from the germline V gene. There are 13 residues in the CDR3. Germline trimming cut 7 bases from V and 7 bases from J; bases unmatched to any gene: 5. This CDR3 reads CAIKGQGAGEQYF. The CDR3 region has the DNA TGTGCCATCAAGGGACAGGGGGCGGGGGAGCAGTACTTC.

The chain joins TRBV5-4 to TRBJ2-3; 13 bases are shared with TRBD2. Germline CDR1 reads SGHNT; CDR2 reads YYREEE (reference sequence). J gave up 3 bases and V 4 bases, and 8 bases lay outside the gene matches. The CDR3 is 17 amino acids. CDR3 DNA: TGTGCCAGCAGCCCCCCGGGACTAGCGGGAATTACAGATACGCAGTATTTT. Translating it yields CASSPPGLAGITDTQYF.

V gene TRBV30 combines with J gene TRBJ1-3; D is possibly TRBD1 (5 bases). Germline CDR1 GTSNPN, CDR2 SVGIG (reference sequence). This CDR3 has 15 amino acids. Trimming removed 2 bases from V and 4 bases from J, with 15 bases in between. The CDR3 loop is CAWSRALGAGNTIYF. The CDR3 nucleotides read TGTGCCTGGAGTAGGGCCCTAGGGGCAGGAAACACCATATATTTT.

J is TRBJ1-2 and V is TRBV7-9, with D possibly TRBD1 on 5 matching bases. The CDR3 runs to 13 residues. V was pared by 3 bases and J by 6 bases, with 11 bases between. Germline V lookup: CDR1 SEHNR, CDR2 FQNEAQ (reference sequence). The CDR3: CASSFWDQDGYTF. Here the CDR3 DNA reads TGTGCCAGCAGCTTTTGGGACCAGGATGGCTACACCTTC.

This chain joins TRBV6-1 and TRBJ1-2; 9 bases line up with TRBD1. J was trimmed by 8 bases and V by 3 bases; bases with no gene match: 10. The CDR3 loop spans 15 amino acids. The germline V gene has CDR1 MNHNS and CDR2 SASEGT. The CDR3 loop is CASSDGPGQGRGYTF. CDR3 coding DNA: TGTGCCAGCAGTGACGGTCCGGGACAGGGACGAGGCTACACCTTC.

The rearrangement joins TRBV5-6 to TRBJ2-1; D gene ambiguous. The germline V gene has CDR1 SGHDT and CDR2 YYEEEE. The CDR3 totals 12 residues. V was shortened by 4 bases and J by 10 bases, with 12 bases between the two germline ends. The CDR3 protein is CASSLDGREQFF. The CDR3 region has the DNA TGTGCCAGCAGCCTCGATGGTCGGGAGCAGTTCTTC.